Below, one T cell receptor beta chain is given with its context. Its antigen is not known. The data originate from a study of T cell responses to AZD1222 COVID-19 vaccine. Data came from immunoSEQ multiplex PCR; TCRdb stores just in-frame clones and leaves some out. The sample lists about 200,000 clones, 90% to 95% occurring once. It was second doses at about 4 or about 12 weeks that were pooled. Points from the study as a whole: Repertoires were obtained solely post-peak T cell response. Just five or six AZD1222 recipients were seropositive at baseline. Targeting of unmutated variant regions was reportedly seen in nearly half of spike-specific TCRs.

The material sequenced was peripheral blood, taken 28 days after the second AZD1222 dose. The origin of this receptor is an adult who received the AZD1222 COVID-19 vaccine.

CDR3 DNA sequence: TGTGCCAGCAGGGAAACCGGGCTACATAGCAATCAGCCCCAGCATTTT. It translates to CASRETGLHSNQPQHF. J is TRBJ1-5 and V is TRBV6-1; no clear D gene. V was pared by 6 bases and J by 0 bases, with 15 bases between. This CDR3 contains 16 residues. CDR1 and CDR2 (germline): MNHNS, SASEGT.